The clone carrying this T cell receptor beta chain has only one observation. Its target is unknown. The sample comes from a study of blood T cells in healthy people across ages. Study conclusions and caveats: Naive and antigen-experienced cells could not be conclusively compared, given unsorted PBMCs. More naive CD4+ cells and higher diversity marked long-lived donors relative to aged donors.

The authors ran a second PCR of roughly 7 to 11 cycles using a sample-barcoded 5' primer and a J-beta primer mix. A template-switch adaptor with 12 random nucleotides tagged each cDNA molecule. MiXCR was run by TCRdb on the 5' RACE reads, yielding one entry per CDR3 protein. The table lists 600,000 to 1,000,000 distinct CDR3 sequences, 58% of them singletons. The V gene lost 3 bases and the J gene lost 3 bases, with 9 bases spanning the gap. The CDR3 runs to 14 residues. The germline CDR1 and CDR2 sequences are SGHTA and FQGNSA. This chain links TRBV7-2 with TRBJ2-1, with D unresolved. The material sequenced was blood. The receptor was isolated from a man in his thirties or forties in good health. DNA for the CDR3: TGTGCCAGCAGCTTCGAGGTAGGCTACAATGAGCAGTTCTTC. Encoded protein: CASSFEVGYNEQFF. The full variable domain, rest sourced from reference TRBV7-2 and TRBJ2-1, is GAGVSQSPSNKVTEKGKDVELRCDPISGHTALYWYRQSLGQGLEFLIYFQGNSAPDKSGLPSDRFSAERTGGSVSTLTIQRTQQEDSAVYLCASSFEVGYNEQFFGPGTRLTVL.